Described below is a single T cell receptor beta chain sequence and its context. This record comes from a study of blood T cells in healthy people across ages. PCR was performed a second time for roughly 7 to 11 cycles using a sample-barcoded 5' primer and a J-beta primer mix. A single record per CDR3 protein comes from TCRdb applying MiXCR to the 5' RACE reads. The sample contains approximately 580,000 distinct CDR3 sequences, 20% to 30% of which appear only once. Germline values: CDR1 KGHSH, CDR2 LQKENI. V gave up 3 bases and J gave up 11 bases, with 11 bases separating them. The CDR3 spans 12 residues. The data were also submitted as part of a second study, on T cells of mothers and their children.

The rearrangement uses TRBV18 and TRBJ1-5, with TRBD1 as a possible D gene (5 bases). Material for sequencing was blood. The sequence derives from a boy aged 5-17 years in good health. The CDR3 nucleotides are TGTGCCAGCTCACCCGGGACTCGAGCCCAGCATTTT. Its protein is CASSPGTRAQHF.